A selection of T cell receptor beta chains follows, all from one sample in a study of blood T cells in healthy people across ages. Each CDR3 protein gets one entry after TCRdb re-called the 5' RACE reads with MiXCR. This table has roughly 900,000 distinct CDR3 sequences, 29% appearing once. The sample consisted of blood. The receptors shown here come from a woman older than 75 in good health. Both conserved end residues are trimmed from each CDR3. Fields, in order: J gene, clone size, V gene, CDR3 protein. Size is omitted from some rows. Given values are once, few, many or a class for expanded clones.

>TRBJ2-1|many|TRBV7-2
ASSSGPGEGYGEQF
>TRBJ2-4|many|TRBV6-5
ASSSGTGNIQY
>TRBJ1-4|many|TRBV3-1
ASSQDQQGRSEKLF
>TRBJ2-5|few|TRBV6-5
ASSYPDRETQY
>TRBJ2-3|few|TRBV7-2
ASSASGHTDTQY
>TRBJ2-1|once|TRBV6-5
VSRRRAGLNNEQF
>TRBJ2-2|-|TRBV7-9
ASSSSRLAVELF
>TRBJ2-2|-|TRBV20-1
SARDGPWGTGELF
>TRBJ2-5|many|TRBV20-1
SAGLAGQETQY
>TRBJ2-3|few|TRBV9
ASSSRTGRTDTQY
>TRBJ2-7|many|TRBV7-2
ASSPLPTGSSSYEQY
>TRBJ1-6|many|TRBV20-1
SARDFGRRDSPLH
>TRBJ2-3|-|TRBV29-1
SVEKARGADTQY
>-|-|TRBV20-1
SARHRDKPSETQY
>TRBJ1-1|-|TRBV10-3
AISWDSLNTEAF
>TRBJ2-7|-|TRBV20-1
SAQHQLAYEQY
>TRBJ2-3|few|TRBV29-1
SVAQGAWADTQY
>TRBJ2-4|-|TRBV29-1
SVGGLAGGPGNIQY
>TRBJ2-1|few|TRBV20-1
SAGATKGPTSWEQF
>TRBJ2-1|many|TRBV20-1
SASPTSGGDNEQF